Listed below are T cell receptor beta chains from one sample, sequenced in a study of shared clonotypes between healthy human individuals. The protocol was immunoSEQ multiplex PCR, while the TCRdb copy is restricted to in-frame clones and leaves out a portion. The sample lists around 350,000 clones, roughly 80% seen once, with more than 9% in the top ten. Sequenced: memory CD4+ T cells sorted from blood. These receptors all come from a man between 25 and 39 years old in good health. The CDR3 runs from the conserved cysteine through the conserved F or W. A D gene is named only where the DNA matches it firmly. Clone size is shown for a subset of rows, as once, few, many or a class of expanded clone.

d_call,j_call,clone_size,v_call,cdr3_aa,cdr3_nt
TRBD2,TRBJ2-3,NA,TRBV7-2,CASGLAGAGTQYF,TGTGCCAGCGGACTAGCGGGAGCAGGGACGCAGTATTTT
NA,TRBJ2-1,NA,TRBV10-1,CASSESLPPEQFF,TGCGCCAGCAGTGAGTCCCTACCACCTGAGCAGTTCTTC
TRBD2,TRBJ2-3,NA,TRBV18,CASSHYREVRIDTQYF,TGTGCCAGCTCACATTATCGGGAGGTCAGGATAGATACGCAGTATTTT
TRBD2,TRBJ2-2,NA,TRBV6-4,CASSDSKLAGAGELFF,TGTGCCAGCAGTGACTCGAAACTAGCGGGAGCAGGGGAGCTGTTTTTT
NA,TRBJ2-1,NA,TRBV23-1,CASSLGGEQFF,TGCGCCAGCAGTCTTGGTGGTGAGCAGTTCTTC
NA,TRBJ1-1,NA,TRBV28,CASSPLGTEAFF,TGTGCCAGCAGCCCGCTCGGGACTGAAGCTTTCTTT
NA,TRBJ2-3,many,TRBV5-4,CASSFGDSADTQYF,TGTGCCAGCAGCTTTGGTGATTCGGCAGATACGCAGTATTTT
TRBD1,TRBJ1-2,NA,TRBV7-2,CASRFGQGPAGYTF,TGTGCCAGCAGATTCGGACAGGGGCCGGCGGGCTACACCTTC
NA,TRBJ2-7,NA,TRBV5-4,CASSLQDTYEQYF,TGTGCCAGCAGCTTACAGGACACCTACGAGCAGTACTTC
NA,TRBJ2-3,few,TRBV28,CASSLAGADTQYF,TGTGCCAGCAGTCTGGCAGGGGCAGATACGCAGTATTTT
NA,TRBJ2-2,NA,TRBV19,CASSRPQRGYGGELFF,TGTGCCAGTAGCCGACCCCAGAGGGGATATGGCGGGGAGCTGTTTTTT
NA,TRBJ1-2,NA,TRBV29-1,CSASHGNDGYTF,TGCAGCGCCTCCCACGGGAACGATGGCTACACCTTC
NA,TRBJ2-2,NA,TRBV18,CASSPTWGANTGELFF,TGTGCCAGCTCACCCACGTGGGGCGCGAACACCGGGGAGCTGTTTTTT
NA,TRBJ2-7,NA,TRBV5-1,CASSGSGLRSYEQYF,TGCGCCAGCAGCGGTAGCGGTTTGAGGTCCTACGAGCAGTACTTC
TRBD2,TRBJ2-3,NA,TRBV5-4,CASSYTSGVQPGTDTQYF,TGTGCCAGCAGCTATACTAGCGGGGTACAACCGGGCACAGATACGCAGTATTTT
NA,TRBJ2-1,once,TRBV7-9,CASSSSGRDKQFF,TGTGCCAGCAGCTCCTCCGGACGGGACAAGCAGTTCTTC
NA,TRBJ1-5,NA,TRBV19,CASSILNQPQHF,TGTGCCAGTAGTATTCTTAATCAGCCCCAGCATTTT
NA,TRBJ2-7,NA,TRBV5-6,CASSSPGRSYEQYF,TGTGCCAGCAGCTCTCCGGGAAGGTCCTACGAGCAGTACTTC
TRBD1,TRBJ1-1,NA,TRBV29-1,CSVVNRGVTEAFF,TGCAGCGTTGTTAACAGGGGGGTCACTGAAGCTTTCTTT
NA,TRBJ1-3,NA,TRBV5-1,CASSLYPPRNSGNTIYF,TGCGCCAGCAGCCTGTACCCCCCGAGGAACTCTGGAAACACCATATATTTT
TRBD2,TRBJ2-3,NA,TRBV28,CASSYQGGLAEDPTDTQYF,TGTGCCAGCAGTTACCAGGGAGGACTAGCGGAGGACCCCACAGATACGCAGTATTTT
NA,TRBJ2-7,NA,TRBV27,CASSFSGTSGYEQYF,TGTGCCAGCAGTTTTTCCGGGACATCAGGCTACGAGCAGTACTTC
NA,TRBJ2-1,few,TRBV9,CASSVDPSRGEQFF,TGTGCCAGCAGCGTAGACCCCTCCCGGGGGGAGCAGTTCTTC
NA,TRBJ2-6,NA,TRBV7-6,CASSSNDRPRITGANVLTF,TGTGCCAGCAGCTCGAATGACAGGCCGAGAATTACTGGGGCCAACGTCCTGACTTTC
TRBD2,TRBJ2-1,NA,TRBV7-2,CASSPEREKTEQFF,TGTGCCAGCAGCCCGGAGCGGGAAAAGACCGAGCAGTTCTTC
TRBD1,TRBJ2-5,NA,TRBV6-6,CASSQTGGAGTGAQYF,TGTGCCAGCAGTCAGACAGGGGGCGCGGGTACGGGGGCCCAGTACTTC